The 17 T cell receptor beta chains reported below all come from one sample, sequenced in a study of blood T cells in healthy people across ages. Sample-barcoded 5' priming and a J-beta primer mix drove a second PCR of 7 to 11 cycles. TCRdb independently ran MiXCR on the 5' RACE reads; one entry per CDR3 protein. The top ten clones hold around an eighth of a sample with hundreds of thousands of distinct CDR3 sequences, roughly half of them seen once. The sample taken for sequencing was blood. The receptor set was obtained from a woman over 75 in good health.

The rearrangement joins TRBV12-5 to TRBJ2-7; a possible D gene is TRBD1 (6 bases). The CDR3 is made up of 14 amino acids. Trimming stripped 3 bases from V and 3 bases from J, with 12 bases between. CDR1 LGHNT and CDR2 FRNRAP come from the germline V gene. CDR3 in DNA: TGTGCTAGTGGTTTTACGACACAGGGCTACGAGCAGTACTTC. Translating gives CASGFTTQGYEQYF. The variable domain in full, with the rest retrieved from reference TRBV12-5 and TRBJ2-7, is DARVTQTPRHKVTEMGQEVTMRCQPILGHNTVFWYRQTMMQGLELLAYFRNRAPLDDSGMPKDRFSAEMPDATLATLKIQPSEPRDSAVYFCASGFTTQGYEQYFGPGTRLTVT.

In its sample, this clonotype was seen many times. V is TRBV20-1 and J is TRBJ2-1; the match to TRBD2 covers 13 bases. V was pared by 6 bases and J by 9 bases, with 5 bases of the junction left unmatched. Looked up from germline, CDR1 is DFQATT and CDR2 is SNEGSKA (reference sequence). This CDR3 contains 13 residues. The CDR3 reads CSAQGLAGREQFF. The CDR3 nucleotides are TGCAGTGCACAGGGACTAGCGGGACGTGAGCAGTTCTTC.

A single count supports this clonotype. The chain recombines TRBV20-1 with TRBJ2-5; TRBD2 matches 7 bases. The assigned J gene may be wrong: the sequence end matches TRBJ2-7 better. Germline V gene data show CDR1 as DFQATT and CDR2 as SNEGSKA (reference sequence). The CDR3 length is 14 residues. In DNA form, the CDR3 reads TGCAGTGCCATGCAGGATGTGCGGGAGAACGAGCAGTACTTC. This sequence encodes CSAMQDVRENEQYF.

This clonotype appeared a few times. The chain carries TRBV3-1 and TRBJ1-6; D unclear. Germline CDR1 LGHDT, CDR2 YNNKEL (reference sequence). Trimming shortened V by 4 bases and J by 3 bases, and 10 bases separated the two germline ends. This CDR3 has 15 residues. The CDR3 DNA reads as TGTGCCAGCAGCCCATACCGGGGCTATAATTCACCCCTCCACTTT. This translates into CASSPYRGYNSPLHF.

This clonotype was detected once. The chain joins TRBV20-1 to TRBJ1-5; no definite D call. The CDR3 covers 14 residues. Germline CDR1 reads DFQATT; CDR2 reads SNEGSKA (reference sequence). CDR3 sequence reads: CSANPGITNQPQHF. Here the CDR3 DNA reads TGCAGCGCGAACCCGGGAATCACTAATCAGCCCCAGCATTTT.

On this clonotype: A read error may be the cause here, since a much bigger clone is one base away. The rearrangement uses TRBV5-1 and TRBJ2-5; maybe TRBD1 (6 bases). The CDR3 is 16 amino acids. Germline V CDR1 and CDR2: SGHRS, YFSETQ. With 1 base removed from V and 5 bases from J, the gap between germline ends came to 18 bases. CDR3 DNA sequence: TGCGCCAGCAGCTTGTTCCGAACAGGGTCAGAGGAGACCCAGTACTTC. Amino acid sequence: CASSLFRTGSEETQYF.

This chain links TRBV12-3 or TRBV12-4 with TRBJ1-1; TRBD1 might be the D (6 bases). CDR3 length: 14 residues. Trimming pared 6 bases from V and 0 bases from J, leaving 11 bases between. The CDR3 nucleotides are TGTGCCAGCAGCTGGGGGGCGATGAACACTGAAGCTTTCTTT. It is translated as CASSWGAMNTEAFF.

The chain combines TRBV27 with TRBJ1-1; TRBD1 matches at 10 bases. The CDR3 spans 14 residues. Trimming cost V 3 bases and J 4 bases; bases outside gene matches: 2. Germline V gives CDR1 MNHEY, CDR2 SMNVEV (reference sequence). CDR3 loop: CASSFDRGPTEAFF. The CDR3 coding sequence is TGTGCCAGCAGTTTCGACAGGGGGCCCACTGAAGCTTTCTTT.

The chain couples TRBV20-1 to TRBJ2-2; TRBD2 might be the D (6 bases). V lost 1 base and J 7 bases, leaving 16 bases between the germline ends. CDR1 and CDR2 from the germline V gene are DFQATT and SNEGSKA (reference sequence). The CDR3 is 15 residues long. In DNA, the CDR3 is TGCAGTGCTAGAGGGAGGGGCCCGTTAGGCGGGGAGCTGTTTTTT. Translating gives CSARGRGPLGGELFF.

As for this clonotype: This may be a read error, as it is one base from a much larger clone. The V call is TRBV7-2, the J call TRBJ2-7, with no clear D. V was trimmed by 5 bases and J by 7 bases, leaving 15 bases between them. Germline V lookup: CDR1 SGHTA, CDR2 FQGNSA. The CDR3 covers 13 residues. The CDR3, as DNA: TGTGCCAGCAGCGCACAGACGGAGAATGAGCAGTACTTC. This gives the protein CASSAQTENEQYF.

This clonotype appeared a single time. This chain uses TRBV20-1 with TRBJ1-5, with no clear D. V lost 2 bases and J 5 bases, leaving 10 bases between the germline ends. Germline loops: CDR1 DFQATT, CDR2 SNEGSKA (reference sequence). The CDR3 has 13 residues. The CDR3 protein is CSARRKGHQPQHF. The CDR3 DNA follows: TGCAGTGCTAGAAGAAAAGGACATCAGCCCCAGCATTTT.

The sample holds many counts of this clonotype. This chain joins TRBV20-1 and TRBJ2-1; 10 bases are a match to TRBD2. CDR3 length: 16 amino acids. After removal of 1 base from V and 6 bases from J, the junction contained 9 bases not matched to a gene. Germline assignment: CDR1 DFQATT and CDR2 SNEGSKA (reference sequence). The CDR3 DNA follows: TGCAGTGCTAGAGTCCTAAGCGGGGGGGGGTTCAATGAGCAGTTCTTC. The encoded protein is CSARVLSGGGFNEQFF.

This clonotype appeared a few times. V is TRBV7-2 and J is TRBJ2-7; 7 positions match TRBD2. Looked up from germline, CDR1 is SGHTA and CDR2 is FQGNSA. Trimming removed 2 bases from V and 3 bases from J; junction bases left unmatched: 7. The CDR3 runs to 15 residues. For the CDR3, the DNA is TGTGCCAGCAGCTTAAAGGCGGGGGAAAACTACGAGCAGTACTTC. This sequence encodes CASSLKAGENYEQYF.

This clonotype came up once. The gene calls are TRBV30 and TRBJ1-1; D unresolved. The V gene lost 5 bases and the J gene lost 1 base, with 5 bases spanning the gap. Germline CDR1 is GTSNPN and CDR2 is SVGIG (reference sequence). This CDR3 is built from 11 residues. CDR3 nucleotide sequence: TGTGCCTGGGGCCAGAACACTGAAGCTTTCTTT. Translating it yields CAWGQNTEAFF.

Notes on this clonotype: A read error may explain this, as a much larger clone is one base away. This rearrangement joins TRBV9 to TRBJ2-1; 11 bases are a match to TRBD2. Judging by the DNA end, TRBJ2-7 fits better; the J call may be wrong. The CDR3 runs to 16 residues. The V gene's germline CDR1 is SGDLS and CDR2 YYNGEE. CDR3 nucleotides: TGTGCCAGCAATAGCGGGAGGGCCATGACCTACAATGAGCAGTACTTC. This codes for CASNSGRAMTYNEQYF.

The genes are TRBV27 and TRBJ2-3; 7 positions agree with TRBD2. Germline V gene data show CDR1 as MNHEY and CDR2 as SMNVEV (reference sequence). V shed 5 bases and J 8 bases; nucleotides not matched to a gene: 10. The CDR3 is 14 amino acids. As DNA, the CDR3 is TGTGCCAGCAGTCCCCACGCGGGAGAGGTTACGCAGTATTTT. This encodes CASSPHAGEVTQYF.

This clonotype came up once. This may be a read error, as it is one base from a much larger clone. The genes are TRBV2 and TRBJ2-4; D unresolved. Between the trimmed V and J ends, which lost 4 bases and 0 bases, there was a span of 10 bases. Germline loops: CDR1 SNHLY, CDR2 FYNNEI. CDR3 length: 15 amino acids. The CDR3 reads CASSVHGVAKNIQYF. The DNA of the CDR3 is TGTGCCAGCAGTGTCCATGGAGTAGCCAAAAACATTCAGTACTTC.